These T cell receptor beta chains were read from a single sample in a study of regulatory T cells in long-lasting Graves disease. TCRdb reprocessed the multiplex PCR reads with MiXCR, giving one entry per CDR3 protein. The sample has 390,000 or so distinct CDR3 sequences; roughly 12% are singletons. This sample was shared with a second study, whose subject was T cells in Graves' hyperthyroidism and ophthalmopathy.

The material was peripheral blood mononuclear cells (PBMCs), obtained at new diagnosis, from a patient treated with antithyroid drugs. The receptor source for this set is a woman younger than 35 with Graves disease. Both conserved end residues are part of each CDR3. The D gene is left open where the match is weak. Size values are once, few and many counts, or a class for expanded clones, and some rows have none.

J gene | V gene | CDR3 length | clone size | D gene | CDR3 DNA | CDR3 protein
TRBJ2-2 | TRBV4-2 | 16 | many | TRBD2 | TGTGCCAGCAGCGTCTCTAGCGGGGGGAACACCGGGGAGCTGTTTTTT | CASSVSSGGNTGELFF
TRBJ2-1 | TRBV16 | 13 | NA | NA | TGTGCCAGCAGCCAAACGCACAGTAATGAGCAGTTCTTC | CASSQTHSNEQFF
TRBJ2-1 | TRBV5-1 | 14 | many | TRBD2 | TGCGCCAGCAGAGCGGGAGGGTTCGTGAATGAGCAGTTCTTC | CASRAGGFVNEQFF
TRBJ1-5 | TRBV20-1 | 14 | many | NA | TGCAGTGCCCTTGGGTCGGGGGGGTATCAGCCCCAGCATTTT | CSALGSGGYQPQHF
TRBJ1-4 | TRBV28 | 16 | many | NA | TGTGCCAGCAGTCCCCTAAAGGGTGCCCTGTTAGAAAAACTGTTTTTT | CASSPLKGALLEKLFF
TRBJ2-3 | TRBV7-8 | 16 | many | TRBD2 | TGTGCCAGCAGCTTAATGGCTAGCGGGGGGGCAGATACGCATTATTTT | CASSLMASGGADTHYF
TRBJ2-3 | TRBV3-1 | 16 | many | NA | TGTGCCAGCAGCCTAAAGTATGGGAGTTGGGCAGATACGCAGTATTTT | CASSLKYGSWADTQYF
TRBJ1-1 | TRBV12-3/TRBV12-4 | 15 | many | NA | TGTGCCAGCAGTTTAGCCCCCGGGTTAGGAACTGAAGCTTTCTTT | CASSLAPGLGTEAFF
TRBJ1-1 | TRBV28 | 11 | many | NA | TGTGCCAGCAGCCAGCGGACTGAAGCTTTCTTT | CASSQRTEAFF
TRBJ2-5 | TRBV4-2 | 15 | many | TRBD2 | TGTGCCAGCAGCCAACGGGCGGGGGTTAGGGAGACCCAGTACTTC | CASSQRAGVRETQYF
TRBJ2-1 | TRBV18 | 15 | many | TRBD2 | TGTGCCAGCTCACCACGGTCTAGCGGGAGGTATGAGCAGTTCTTC | CASSPRSSGRYEQFF
TRBJ2-1 | TRBV29-1 | 14 | many | NA | TGCAGCGTTGAGGCAGTCGGCTCCTACAATGAGCAGTTCTTC | CSVEAVGSYNEQFF
TRBJ1-1 | TRBV12-3/TRBV12-4 | 14 | many | NA | TGTGCCAGCAGTGCCGCCGAGATGGGGACTGAAGCTTTCTTT | CASSAAEMGTEAFF
TRBJ2-1 | TRBV20-1 | 15 | NA | NA | TGCAGTGCTAGAGATCCCGGGACGGACCTTAATGAGCAGTTCTTC | CSARDPGTDLNEQFF
TRBJ2-2 | TRBV24-1 | 16 | many | NA | TGTGCCACCAGTCGGAAACTAGTGACGAACACCGGGGAGCTGTTTTTT | CATSRKLVTNTGELFF
TRBJ1-6 | TRBV7-8 | 16 | NA | NA | TGTGCCAGCAGCTTAATTAGGACGGAAGCGATTATGACCCTCCACTTT | CASSLIRTEAIMTLHF
TRBJ1-2 | TRBV27 | 15 | many | TRBD1 | TGTGCCAGCAGTTTATCCCCCGGACAGGGCGACGGCTACACCTTC | CASSLSPGQGDGYTF
TRBJ2-1 | TRBV28 | 15 | many | NA | TGTGCCAGCAGTTATAGGGCCCCCCGGACGAATGAGCAGTTCTTC | CASSYRAPRTNEQFF
TRBJ2-7 | TRBV27 | 13 | many | NA | TGTGCCAGCAGTTTAATAGGGTCCTACGAGCAGTACTTC | CASSLIGSYEQYF
TRBJ2-1 | TRBV3-1 | 15 | many | TRBD1 | TGTGCCAGCAGCCAAGGATGGACAGGGCGGGATGAGCAGTTCTTC | CASSQGWTGRDEQFF
TRBJ1-3 | TRBV7-2 | 15 | NA | NA | TGTGCCAGCAGCCCCCGAATTGAATCGGGAAACACCATATATTTT | CASSPRIESGNTIYF
TRBJ2-1 | TRBV6-1 | 14 | few | NA | TGTGCCAGCAGTCCTCGTTCGGGGTACAATGAGCAGTTCTTC | CASSPRSGYNEQFF
TRBJ1-1 | TRBV7-2 | 15 | NA | NA | TGTGCCAGCAGCTTAGGTTGGGGATTGACGACTGAAGCTTTCTTT | CASSLGWGLTTEAFF
TRBJ2-2 | TRBV20-1 | 15 | many | NA | TGCAGTGCTAGTCCCGCGGCAGTGTGGGCCGGGGAGCTGTTTTTT | CSASPAAVWAGELFF
TRBJ2-1 | TRBV27 | 17 | many | TRBD1 | TGTGCCAGCAGTTCAAAGACAGGGCGCAGCTCCTACAATGAGCAGTTCTTC | CASSSKTGRSSYNEQFF
TRBJ2-1 | TRBV11-1 | 17 | NA | TRBD2 | TGTGCCAGCAGCCACCCGGGACTAGCGGCTACCGACAATGAGCAGTTCTTC | CASSHPGLAATDNEQFF
TRBJ2-1 | TRBV4-1 | 14 | NA | TRBD2 | TGCGCCAGCAAGGTCCTAGCGGTGTACAATGAGCAGTTCTTC | CASKVLAVYNEQFF
TRBJ2-7 | TRBV7-2 | 12 | many | NA | TGTGCCAGCAGCATGAGCTCCTACGAGCAGTACTTC | CASSMSSYEQYF
TRBJ2-3 | TRBV2 | 19 | NA | TRBD2 | TGTGCCAGCAGTGTTTTAGCGGGAGGCGCGGGTCCCAGCACAGATACGCAGTATTTT | CASSVLAGGAGPSTDTQYF
TRBJ2-5 | TRBV20-1 | 13 | many | NA | TGCAGTGCTCCCGGGACTTCCCGGGAGACCCAGTACTTC | CSAPGTSRETQYF
TRBJ1-1 | TRBV6-2/TRBV6-3 | 16 | few | TRBD1 | TGTGCCAGCAGTTTCGGACAGGGGGGATATTACACTGAAGCTTTCTTT | CASSFGQGGYYTEAFF
TRBJ1-5 | TRBV7-6 | 13 | few | NA | TGTGCCAGCAGCTTACATATGGGTCAGCCCCAGCATTTT | CASSLHMGQPQHF
TRBJ2-1 | TRBV7-9 | 16 | few | TRBD1 | TGTGCCAGCAGCACTACAGGGGGCAGCTCCTACAATGAGCAGTTCTTC | CASSTTGGSSYNEQFF
TRBJ2-3 | TRBV18 | 14 | NA | NA | TGTGCCAGCTCACCACCCTTCCCCACAGATACGCAGTATTTT | CASSPPFPTDTQYF
TRBJ2-1 | TRBV20-1 | 13 | few | NA | TGCAGTGTAACCCGCAATTCCTACAATGAGCAGTTCTTC | CSVTRNSYNEQFF
TRBJ1-4 | TRBV12-3/TRBV12-4 | 15 | many | NA | TGTGCCAGCACCATCCGGGCTTTCGACAATGAAAAACTGTTTTTT | CASTIRAFDNEKLFF
TRBJ1-4 | TRBV15 | 17 | many | NA | TGTGCCACCAGCAGAGCCCTTGGGCTCTCCCCCTTAATTTCGCTGTTTTTT | CATSRALGLSPLISLFF
TRBJ2-1 | TRBV6-1 | 13 | many | TRBD1 | TGTGCCAGCAGTGAAGTAGGTGGAGACAGGGGGTTCTTC | CASSEVGGDRGFF
TRBJ1-6 | TRBV11-1 | 14 | few | NA | TGTGCCAGCAGCTTCTTGGGGGGTAATTCACCCCTCCACTTT | CASSFLGGNSPLHF
TRBJ2-7 | TRBV25-1 | 13 | many | TRBD1 | TGTGCCAGCAGTAACAGGGGGCTGAGGGAGCAGTACTTC | CASSNRGLREQYF
TRBJ2-7 | TRBV20-1 | 15 | many | TRBD1 | TGCAGTGCTAGACCCGGGACAGAGTACTCCTACGAGCAGTACTTC | CSARPGTEYSYEQYF
TRBJ2-2 | TRBV5-4 | 16 | NA | NA | TGTGCCAGCAGCCCCGGGACCTTTAGGAACACCGGGGAGCTGTTTTTT | CASSPGTFRNTGELFF
TRBJ1-1 | TRBV4-1 | 17 | NA | NA | TGCGCCAGCAGCCCCCTCGATACCTCGGTGGGGGACACTGAAGCTTTCTTT | CASSPLDTSVGDTEAFF
TRBJ2-1 | TRBV20-1 | 14 | many | NA | TGCAGTGCCACCTCAGGGAGCTACTACAATGAGCAGTTCTTC | CSATSGSYYNEQFF
TRBJ2-5 | TRBV10-3 | 14 | many | TRBD1 | TGTGCCATCAGTGAGGACAGGGCTGGAGAGACCCAGTACTTC | CAISEDRAGETQYF
TRBJ1-5 | TRBV5-6 | 15 | NA | NA | TGTGCCAGCAGCGCCGGACCGGTTAAAAATCAGCCCCAGCATTTT | CASSAGPVKNQPQHF
TRBJ1-6 | TRBV12-3/TRBV12-4 | 13 | NA | NA | TGTGCCAGCAGTTTTAGTACAGACTCACCCCTCCACTTT | CASSFSTDSPLHF
TRBJ1-1 | TRBV7-9 | 11 | many | NA | TGTGCCAGCAGCTTCAGGCTGAAAGCTTTCTTT | CASSFRLKAFF
TRBJ2-3 | TRBV12-3/TRBV12-4 | 13 | many | NA | TGTGCCAGCAGGGACTACCGCACAGATACGCAGTATTTT | CASRDYRTDTQYF
TRBJ1-5 | TRBV6-1 | 16 | many | NA | TGTGCCAGCAGTGTGCCCGGGCAGTATAGCAATCAGCCCCAGCATTTT | CASSVPGQYSNQPQHF
TRBJ1-1 | TRBV12-3/TRBV12-4 | 12 | many | NA | TGTGCCAGCAGTGCGATCGGGGGTGAAGCTTTCTTT | CASSAIGGEAFF
TRBJ2-5 | TRBV10-3 | 13 | NA | NA | TGTGCCATCAGTGTCCAGTCCCAAGAGACCCTGTACTTC | CAISVQSQETLYF
TRBJ2-3 | TRBV6-1 | 14 | many | TRBD2 | TGTGCCAGCAGACTAGCGGGACTCACAGATACGCAGTATTTT | CASRLAGLTDTQYF
TRBJ2-5 | TRBV20-1 | 12 | many | NA | TGCAGTGCCGGGTCAGGGTTAGAGACCCAGTACTTC | CSAGSGLETQYF
TRBJ2-7 | TRBV12-3/TRBV12-4 | 16 | NA | NA | TGTGCCAGCAGTCGCCGGGGTGGGTTAAGCTCCTACGAGCAGTACTTC | CASSRRGGLSSYEQYF
TRBJ2-1 | TRBV13 | 11 | many | NA | TGTGCCAGCAGCTTAGTGGTTGAGCAGTTCTTC | CASSLVVEQFF
TRBJ1-5 | TRBV13 | 13 | many | NA | TGTGCCAGCAGCTCATCCCGTGAGCAGCCCCAGCATTTT | CASSSSREQPQHF
TRBJ2-2 | TRBV18 | 16 | NA | TRBD2 | TGTGCCAGCCACCCCGGGGGGTTCCCCCCGGCCGGGGAGCTGTTTTTT | CASHPGGFPPAGELFF
TRBJ2-2 | TRBV12-3/TRBV12-4 | 15 | many | TRBD2 | TGTGCCATCGGGGGGGGCGGGAGGAACACCGGGGAGCTGTTTTTT | CAIGGGGRNTGELFF